A single TCR beta chain is shown here with its context. The antigen remains undetermined. Unstimulated Tregs (CD4+CD25+CD127-) and CD4+CD25- non-Tregs were sorted from PBMCs. The method was immunoSEQ multiplex PCR; TCRdb's version includes in-frame clones alone and lacks a portion of them. The table records roughly 120,000 clones, roughly 92% of them present only once. These data come from a study of Tregs in tolerant kidney transplant recipients. Study results and limitations: The small number of patients limits these findings pending further validation. The most relevant donor-specific Treg TCRbeta repertoire apparently came from expansion with activated donor B cells. Biological reproducibility was not directly addressed, but technical replication error appeared minimal.

The CDR3 is made up of 14 amino acids. Germline CDR1 reads MRHNA; CDR2 reads SNTAGT. V lost 4 bases, J lost 6 bases, and 14 bases lay in between. The TCR originated in a human donor in good health. The rearrangement joins TRBV6-4 to TRBJ2-3; D is unresolved. Sequenced sample: CD4+ T cells from blood. CDR3 in DNA: TGTGCCAGCAGTGTTGAGCACCGAACGGATACGCAGTATTTT. Protein: CASSVEHRTDTQYF.